This TCR beta chain was sequenced during a study of molecular identifiers for immune sequencing clone quantification. This CDR3 has 13 residues. Looked up from germline, CDR1 is MGHRA and CDR2 is YSYEKL. V lost 2 bases and J lost 1, with 5 bases in between. TCRdb independently ran MiXCR on the PCR reads; one entry per CDR3 protein. This table has about 640,000 distinct CDR3 sequences, about 20% appearing once. This clonotype was counted at least ten times. Sequencing input: naive CD8+ T cells from blood, with Jurkat cell RNA spiked in. Regarding subset: FACS-sorted CD8+CD4-CCR7+CD45RA+ naive T cells. The receptor's source is a human donor in good health. Some libraries in this study had Jurkat cell RNA spiked in. The V gene is TRBV4-1, the J gene TRBJ1-1, with D unresolved. This chain's CDR3 is CASSQQPNTEAFF. The CDR3 nucleotides are TGCGCCAGCAGCCAACAGCCGAACACTGAAGCTTTCTTT.